This section outlines one T cell receptor beta chain sequence together with its context. Its antigen is currently not known. No clone much larger than this one lies a single base away; base qualities are absent. The data were obtained in a study of shared clonotypes between healthy human individuals (dated by TCRdb to 2019 to 2021). Turning to the overall study: The cohort comprised two women and three men aged 18 to 49 years. Between about 0.9 and 8.9 billion PBMCs per donor were obtained by leukapheresis. To estimate repertoire size and how much clonotype sharing occurs between individuals, the study deeply sequenced the blood TCR repertoires of about 5 healthy adults. Per donor, three plates each were used for CD4 naive and CD4 memory, two for CD8 naive, and one for CD8 memory. To increase sequencing depth and limit assay-specific biases, different laboratories used diverse techniques to prepare libraries and sequence TCR repertoires. General findings and caveats noted by the study authors: Only blood was sampled, and tissue TCR repertoires likely differ from those in blood. The genetic and exposure-history diversity represented was limited by the small number of donors. Pairwise subsampling indicated that sequencing depth was expected to affect the degree of clonotype sharing among donors. Larger estimated clonotype richness was generally found for naive subsets than for memory subsets. Sharing across a few donors was observed for about 5% of naive CD4, over 3% of naive CD8, 2% to 2.5% of memory CD4, and around 0.42% of memory CD8 clonotypes. Clonotypes shared by all four sorted-subset donors showed higher generation probabilities than non-shared clonotypes. Even with the large sequencing depth, rarefaction of the sorted-subset datasets indicated that sequencing was incomplete.

Healthy HIV-negative adults with no recently reported acute infections or vaccinations were included as donors. Only Caucasian adults living in Nashville, Tennessee, USA were represented among the donors. CD4+ T cells were enriched by magnetic negative selection; naive cells were then positively selected on CD45RA, and the negative fraction formed the memory subset. After blood collection by leukapheresis, PBMCs were isolated using Ficoll-Histopaque density gradient centrifugation and then cryopreserved in the vapor phase of liquid nitrogen. Analytical flow cytometry was used to check the purity and quantity of each magnetically sorted T cell population. Each sorted fraction had its genomic DNA isolated and then quantified by UV absorbance on a Nanodrop 2000c. Relative to germline, V is 4 bases shorter and J is 0 bases shorter, with 12 bases between their ends. Including cysteine and phenylalanine, the CDR3 has 15 amino acids. Of all the DNA, just the CDR3 is kept, 45 bases in frame from base 1. CDR1 and CDR2 (SGDLS, YYNGEE) derive from the germline V gene.

TCR CDR3 regions were amplified from genomic DNA by multiplex PCR using the deep immunoSEQ assay. Genomic DNA extracted from each cell subset was distributed evenly over all wells of several immunoSEQ 96-well plates, and each plate served as one replicate. Each replicate PCR for sorted subsets received around 0.2 ug genomic DNA, equal to tens of thousands of T cell genomes. Purified libraries were quantified with a Qubit 3.0 fluorometer, sized on a Bioanalyzer 2100, and re-quantified with the KAPA Library Quantification kit. Every immunoSEQ 96-well plate was sequenced on a separate single-read 150-cycle Illumina NextSeq 550 flow cell. From the authors' description of their analysis: Because the immunoSEQ output included only junctional sequences and no quality scores, the filtering could not be the same as the filtering used for full-length reads. To assign V/J genes and CDR3, sequences were annotated using PyIR, a Python wrapper for IgBLAST v1.9, with IMGT germline references. Any read was removed if the V/J assignment was weak (E-value above 1e-6), the CDR3 was missing, or the read contained stop codons, out-of-frame junctions, or ambiguous translated residues. A V3J clonotype was defined by an identical inferred V gene, J gene, and CDR3 amino acid sequence. The percentage overlap between two repertoires was calculated by dividing the number of shared unique clonotypes by the size of the smaller repertoire. Richness of each repertoire was evaluated using RTK rarefaction, the Chao1 estimator, and Recon v2.1 estimates of unobserved clonotypes. Generation probabilities were computed with OLGA for all TCRbeta clonotypes obtained by the gDNA method from four donors. TCRdb retrieved this table from immuneACCESS and kept in-frame rearrangements only. Not all clones are present; in checked studies, unresolved V genes account for under half, and no reason is known for the remainder. The DNA gave D and trimming, while V, J and clone size come from that table. This sample has about 1 million clones in its table, and about three quarters of those were observed once. The top ten clonotypes cover approximately 1.3% of the sample.

The source material was memory CD4+ T cells sorted from blood. The sample's cell subset or site label, in plain terms: CD45RA-negative fraction. The chain joins TRBV9 to TRBJ2-3; a tentative D match to TRBD2 spans 5 bases. The receptor's source is a man aged 18 to 30 in good health. The CDR3 sequence is CASSLEGGSTDTQYF. In nucleotide form, the sequence is TGTGCCAGCAGCCTAGAGGGTGGGAGCACAGATACGCAGTATTTT.